The sequence of this TCR beta chain was determined in a study of blood T cell repertoires in COVID-19. Study summary: Samples taken during acute and convalescent COVID-19 were collected in the United States, Italy and Spain. The cDNA or gDNA used as material had been derived from T cells, B-cell-depleted T cells, or PBMCs.

Germline-derived CDR1 and CDR2 are SGHVS and FNYEAQ. The CDR3 totals 15 residues. The V gene lost 5 bases and the J gene lost 0 bases, with 11 bases spanning the gap. Original handling: By means of reference gene primer amplification, nucleated cell counts were estimated. TCRdb keeps only in-frame clones here, not all; method: immunoSEQ multiplex PCR. The DNA gave D and trimming, while V, J and clone size come from that table. The data hold roughly 61,000 clones, with 90% observed a single time. Sequencing was done on a sample of peripheral blood. The sequence came from a man older than 75 with acute or convalescent COVID-19. The chain joins TRBV7-6 to TRBJ1-3; tentative D call: TRBD1 (6 bases). The chain's CDR3 is CASSPDRTSGNTIYF. CDR3 coding DNA: TGTGCCAGCAGCCCAGACAGGACCTCTGGAAACACCATATATTTT.